Presented here are 30 T cell receptor beta chains from one specimen sequenced in a study of blood T cell repertoires in COVID-19. Sequenced by immunoSEQ multiplex PCR; TCRdb stores in-frame clones only, minus some. The sample has 170,000 or so clones; 85% are singletons. Sequenced input: PBMCs or T cells enriched from blood (not recorded which). These receptors were obtained from a man aged 40-50 years who had recovered from COVID-19.

This sequence joins TRBV19 and TRBJ1-2; possible D gene TRBD1, 5 bases. CDR1 LNHDA and CDR2 SQIVND come from the germline V gene (reference sequence). The CDR3 is 11 amino acids. V lost 7 bases and J lost 7, with 10 bases in between. This chain's CDR3 is CASTREGGYTF. DNA for the CDR3: TGTGCCAGTACCAGGGAGGGTGGCTACACCTTC.

The J gene is TRBJ1-1, the V gene TRBV7-8, with 12 bases identical to TRBD1. Per germline, CDR1 SGHVS and CDR2 FQNEAQ. The CDR3 is made up of 16 amino acids. J lost 5 bases, V lost 5 bases, and 9 bases had no gene match. Here the CDR3 DNA reads TGTGCCAGCAGCGGAGGGACAGGGGGCAGTGGTACTGAAGCTTTCTTT. Protein product: CASSGGTGGSGTEAFF.

The chain combines TRBV4-2 with TRBJ2-2; D might be TRBD2 (7 bases). CDR1 is LGHNA, CDR2 YNFKEQ, per germline. The CDR3 is 17 residues long. V was shortened by 4 bases and J by 4 bases, with 19 bases between the two germline ends. CDR3 nucleotide sequence: TGTGCCAGCAGCCCGGGAGGCTCTCAAGGGGGCACCGGGGAGCTGTTTTTT. Encoded protein: CASSPGGSQGGTGELFF.

The CDR3 DNA follows: TGTGCCAGTAGTAATTTCGGGACAGGGACCTACGAGCAGTACTTC. Translated: CASSNFGTGTYEQYF. The V and J genes are TRBV19 and TRBJ2-7; 9 nucleotides align to TRBD1. V shed 4 bases, J shed 2 bases, and the junction held 6 bases outside the gene matches. Germline CDR1 LNHDA, CDR2 SQIVND (reference sequence). The CDR3 runs 15 residues.

This sequence joins TRBV18 and TRBJ1-1; 7 bases agree with TRBD1. Germline V gene lookup returns CDR1 KGHSH and CDR2 LQKENI. The CDR3 is 11 amino acids. Trimming removed 6 bases from V and 10 bases from J; junction bases left unmatched: 5. CDR3 in amino acids: CASSRGQRAFF. Here the CDR3 DNA reads TGTGCCAGCTCCCGGGGACAGAGAGCTTTCTTT. The complete variable domain, with remaining parts taken from reference TRBV18 and TRBJ1-1, reads NAGVMQNPRHLVRRRGQEARLRCSPMKGHSHVYWYRQLPEEGLKFMVYLQKENIIDESGMPKERFSAEFPKEGPSILRIQQVVRGDSAAYFCASSRGQRAFFGQGTRLTVV.

The rearrangement links TRBV7-3 to TRBJ1-1; D perhaps matches TRBD1 (6 bases). This CDR3 comprises 14 residues. V lost 0 bases and J 7 bases, leaving 12 bases between the germline ends. The germline V gene encodes CDR1 SGHTA and CDR2 FQGTGA. The CDR3 DNA follows: TGTGCCAGCAGCTTAACCCCAGGGGAGGGTGAAGCTTTCTTT. Amino acid sequence: CASSLTPGEGEAFF.

The V call is TRBV2, the J call TRBJ1-2; TRBD1 is a possible D gene (5 bases). V dropped 2 bases and J dropped 4 bases, with 14 bases sitting between them. This CDR3 contains 15 residues. CDR1 and CDR2 from the germline V gene are SNHLY and FYNNEI. This CDR3 is CASSEPLQTVYGYTF. The DNA for the CDR3 is TGTGCCAGCAGTGAACCGCTTCAGACAGTCTATGGCTACACCTTC.

The CDR3 region has the DNA TGTGCCACCAGTGAACCGTCAGGGGGTGGAGATACGCAGTATTTT. Residues: CATSEPSGGGDTQYF. V is TRBV24-1 and J is TRBJ2-3; the match to TRBD1 covers 7 bases. In germline, CDR1 is KGHDR, CDR2 SFDVKD. There are 15 residues in the CDR3. The V segment lost 4 bases and the J segment 5 bases; nucleotides outside the gene matches: 8.

The rearrangement joins TRBV19 to TRBJ2-7; TRBD2 agrees at 8 bases. The CDR3 spans 14 residues. Germline values: CDR1 LNHDA, CDR2 SQIVND (reference sequence). After removal of 4 bases from V and 2 bases from J, the junction contained 4 bases not matched to a gene. The CDR3 region is CASSTAGGPYEQYF. As DNA, the CDR3 is TGTGCCAGTAGTACGGCGGGAGGCCCCTACGAGCAGTACTTC.

V and J are TRBV1 and TRBJ2-6; the D call of TRBD2 is as the table states it, not checked on the DNA. TRBV1 is an annotated pseudogene. The CDR3 is made up of 17 amino acids. The CDR3 nucleotides are TGCACCAGCAGCCAAGCGGGGCGGGAGCCTGGGGCCAACGTCCTGACTTTC. Amino acids: CTSSQAGREPGANVLTF.

The count of this clone is one. The CDR3 region has the DNA TGTGCCAGCAGCAGTCCAGGGAGGTATTGGCAGCCCCAGCATTTT. It encodes CASSSPGRYWQPQHF. This chain joins TRBV5-8 and TRBJ1-5; tentative D call: TRBD1 (5 bases). Trimming cost V 4 bases and J 7 bases, with 18 bases left between them. Germline CDR1 reads SGHTS; CDR2 reads YDEGEE. The CDR3 consists of 15 residues.

Only a few counts were recorded for this clone. The CDR3 reads CSVGQGGGSGYTF. The CDR3 coding sequence is TGCAGCGTTGGACAAGGGGGAGGGAGTGGCTACACCTTC. The gene calls are TRBV29-1 and TRBJ1-2, with a tentative D call TRBD1 (6 bases). Per germline, CDR1 SQVTM and CDR2 ANQGSEA. Trimming cost V 4 bases and J 7 bases, with 16 bases left between them. The CDR3 is 13 amino acids.

The V gene is TRBV28, the J gene TRBJ1-2; 8 positions match TRBD1. There are 15 residues in the CDR3. Trimming took 6 bases from V and 0 from J; bases not matched to a gene: 6. The germline V gene has CDR1 MDHEN and CDR2 SYDVKM. Here the CDR3 reads CASSSTGAANYGYTF. CDR3 bases: TGTGCCAGCAGCTCGACAGGGGCAGCTAACTATGGCTACACCTTC.

V is TRBV7-8 and J is TRBJ2-7, with 7 bases identical to TRBD1. Germline V gives CDR1 SGHVS, CDR2 FQNEAQ. CDR3 length: 16 amino acids. The V segment lost 5 bases and the J segment 3 bases; nucleotides outside the gene matches: 13. CDR3 coding DNA: TGTGCCAGCAGCCCCTCCGGGACAGCTAATGACTACGAGCAGTACTTC. Encoded protein: CASSPSGTANDYEQYF.

V usage is TRBV10-2 and J usage is TRBJ1-5, with D maybe TRBD1 (6 bases). V was pared by 3 bases and J by 2 bases, with 14 bases between. The CDR3 runs 16 residues. CDR1 is WSHSY and CDR2 is SAAADI in the germline V gene. CDR3 nucleotide sequence: TGCGCCAGCAGTGATATCCCCGGGGGGCGCAATCAGCCCCAGCATTTT. This encodes CASSDIPGGRNQPQHF.

The J gene is TRBJ2-1, the V gene TRBV6-5, with D tentatively TRBD2 (6 bases). Trimming shortened V by 1 base and J by 2 bases, and 9 bases separated the two germline ends. The CDR3 is made up of 15 amino acids. Germline CDR1 reads MNHEY; CDR2 reads SVGAGI. The CDR3 sequence: CASSYLAGTYNEQFF. The CDR3 bases are TGTGCCAGCAGTTACTTGGCGGGGACCTACAATGAGCAGTTCTTC.

This clone has just one count. This chain links TRBV19 with TRBJ1-1; a weak D match, TRBD1 (5 bases). Germline-derived CDR1 and CDR2 are LNHDA and SQIVND (reference sequence). This CDR3 is 15 amino acids long. V lost 6 bases and J lost 1, with 15 bases in between. The CDR3 DNA sequence: TGTGCCAGTAGGGCGGGGGGTTCTAGGAACACTGAAGCTTTCTTT. This gives the protein CASRAGGSRNTEAFF.

This chain joins TRBV7-9 and TRBJ1-1; TRBD1 agrees at 8 bases. V was clipped by 5 bases and J by 7 bases; unmatched bases: 12. The CDR3 consists of 15 residues. CDR1 and CDR2 (germline): SEHNR, FQNEAQ (reference sequence). The CDR3 protein is CASSVPQGAQLEAFF. The CDR3 DNA follows: TGTGCCAGCAGCGTACCCCAGGGGGCCCAACTTGAAGCTTTCTTT. The full variable domain, its missing parts supplied by reference TRBV7-9 and TRBJ1-1, is DTGVSQNPRHKITKRGQNVTFRCDPISEHNRLYWYRQTLGQGPEFLTYFQNEAQLEKSRLLSDRFSAERPKGSFSTLEIQRTEQGDSAMYLCASSVPQGAQLEAFFGQGTRLTVV.

The chain uses TRBV6-5 and TRBJ1-2, with D tentatively TRBD1 (6 bases). Germline-derived CDR1 and CDR2 are MNHEY and SVGAGI. V was shortened by 8 bases and J by 5 bases, with 18 bases between the two germline ends. The CDR3 has 14 residues. The CDR3 bases are TGTGCCAGCGAGATAGGACAGAGCTTATATGGCTACACCTTC. Its protein is CASEIGQSLYGYTF.

V is TRBV6-2 or TRBV6-3 and J is TRBJ1-2; tentative D call: TRBD1 (6 bases). Between the trimmed V and J ends, which lost 0 bases and 0 bases, there was a span of 14 bases. Germline lookup yields CDR1 MNHEY and CDR2 SVGEGT. CDR3 length: 17 residues. DNA of the CDR3: TGTGCCAGCAGTTACTCGGGACATTTGGTGGCTAACTATGGCTACACCTTC. Translating gives CASSYSGHLVANYGYTF.

This chain uses TRBV3-1 (or the pseudogene TRBV3-2) with TRBJ1-4; TRBD1 is a possible D gene (6 bases). The V end lost 4 bases, the J end lost 8 bases, and 20 bases lay between the germline ends. There are 16 residues in the CDR3. CDR1 and CDR2 (germline): LGHDT, YNNKEL (reference sequence). CDR3 residues: CASSPTSGVLREKLFF. The CDR3 nucleotides read TGTGCCAGCAGCCCAACTTCAGGGGTGCTACGAGAAAAACTGTTTTTT.

V usage is TRBV5-1 and J usage is TRBJ2-2, with D possibly TRBD1 on 6 matching bases. V was pared by 5 bases and J by 4 bases, with 6 bases between. CDR3 size: 12 residues. CDR1 SGHRS and CDR2 YFSETQ come from the germline V gene. The CDR3 region is CASRDSTGELFF. Here the CDR3 DNA reads TGCGCCAGCAGGGACAGCACCGGGGAGCTGTTTTTT.

This chain uses TRBV5-1 with TRBJ2-6; D uncertain. There are 15 residues in the CDR3. Per the germline V gene, CDR1 is SGHRS and CDR2 is YFSETQ. Trimming pared 4 bases from V and 1 base from J, leaving 9 bases between. CDR3 DNA sequence: TGCGCCAGCAGCCTCCAACGGTCTGGGGCCAACGTCCTGACTTTC. Translation: CASSLQRSGANVLTF.

The gene calls are TRBV19 and TRBJ2-2; 7 bases are shared with TRBD1. The CDR3 has 18 residues. The germline gives CDR1 LNHDA, CDR2 SQIVND (reference sequence). The V and J ends lost 0 bases and 0 bases, in that order; junction bases with no gene match: 7. As DNA, the CDR3 is TGTGCCAGTAGTATAGAAGAGGGGGCCTGGACGAACACCGGGGAGCTGTTTTTT. This translates into CASSIEEGAWTNTGELFF.

The table lists this clone with a few counts. The J gene is TRBJ2-7, the V gene TRBV2; 8 bases line up with TRBD1. CDR3 length equals 12 residues. Trimming took 7 bases from V and 6 from J; bases not matched to a gene: 5. Germline V lookup: CDR1 SNHLY, CDR2 FYNNEI. CDR3 loop: CASKTGGGEQYF. DNA of the CDR3: TGTGCCAGCAAAACAGGGGGTGGCGAGCAGTACTTC. Supplemented by reference TRBV2 and TRBJ2-7, the full variable domain reads EPEVTQTPSHQVTQMGQEVILRCVPISNHLYFYWYRQILGQKVEFLVSFYNNEISEKSEIFDDQFSVERPDGSNFTLKIRSTKLEDSAMYFCASKTGGGEQYFGPGTRLTVT.

This clone was counted between two and nine times. The chain employs TRBV19 and TRBJ2-1; D possibly corresponds to TRBD2 (6 bases). CDR1 is LNHDA, CDR2 SQIVND, per germline (reference sequence). The CDR3 contains 14 residues. V lost 7 bases and J 2 bases, leaving 12 bases between the germline ends. In DNA form, the CDR3 reads TGTGCCAGTAAACGGGACTTAGCCTACAATGAGCAGTTCTTC. This translates into CASKRDLAYNEQFF. Full variable domain (missing parts from reference TRBV19 and TRBJ2-1): DGGITQSPKYLFRKEGQNVTLSCEQNLNHDAMYWYRQDPGQGLRLIYYSQIVNDFQKGDIAEGYSVSREKKESFPLTVTSAQKNPTAFYLCASKRDLAYNEQFFGPGTRLTVL.

The J gene is TRBJ2-7, the V gene TRBV28, with 9 nucleotides matching TRBD1. This CDR3 comprises 16 residues. Germline CDR1 and CDR2: MDHEN and SYDVKM. The J segment lost 3 bases and the V segment lost 7 bases, leaving 13 bases of the junction unmatched. The CDR3 loop reads CASTPGTGSVRYEQYF. The CDR3 nucleotides read TGTGCCAGCACCCCCGGGACAGGGAGTGTTCGCTACGAGCAGTACTTC.

The rearrangement uses TRBV9 and TRBJ2-7; 8 nucleotides match TRBD1. This CDR3 has 15 amino acids. Germline V gene data show CDR1 as SGDLS and CDR2 as YYNGEE. V lost 4 bases and J lost 5; bases outside the gene matches: 11. The CDR3 protein is CASSPSGQGQNEQYF. CDR3 nucleotides: TGTGCCAGCAGCCCTTCCGGACAGGGTCAAAACGAGCAGTACTTC. Full variable domain (rest looked up from reference TRBV9 and TRBJ2-7): DSGVTQTPKHLITATGQRVTLRCSPRSGDLSVYWYQQSLDQGLQFLIQYYNGEERAKGNILERFSAQQFPDLHSELNLSSLELGDSALYFCASSPSGQGQNEQYFGPGTRLTVT.

The rearrangement uses TRBV3-1 (or the pseudogene TRBV3-2) and TRBJ1-5; D not resolved. Germline CDR1 is LGHDT and CDR2 is YNNKEL (reference sequence). The CDR3 covers 14 residues. Trimming removed 1 base at V and 3 bases at J, with 7 bases between. The CDR3 DNA sequence: TGTGCCAGCAGCCAAGCCGGGAACAATCAGCCCCAGCATTTT. Translation gives CASSQAGNNQPQHF.

The rearrangement joins TRBV6-5 to TRBJ1-1; D may be TRBD1 (5 bases). V dropped 4 bases and J dropped 4 bases, with 16 bases sitting between them. Germline values: CDR1 MNHEY, CDR2 SVGAGI. CDR3 length: 15 amino acids. This CDR3 is CASSSVREGGTEAFF. The CDR3 region has the DNA TGTGCCAGCAGTTCGGTCAGGGAGGGTGGCACTGAAGCTTTCTTT.